The 16 T cell receptor beta chains below all came from one sample that was sequenced in a study of T cell responses to AZD1222 COVID-19 vaccine. Profiling relied on immunoSEQ multiplex PCR, and the TCRdb table lists in-frame clones only, not all of them. Among some 90,000 clones listed, nearly 90% were seen once. The sequencing used peripheral blood, collected on day 0 of AZD1222 vaccination. The receptors originated from an adult in good health.

The V and J genes are TRBV19 and TRBJ2-7; the match to TRBD1 covers 7 bases. The CDR3 consists of 13 residues. The ends lost 6 bases at V and 0 bases at J; junction bases unmatched: 2. The germline CDR1 and CDR2 sequences are LNHDA and SQIVND (reference sequence). DNA for the CDR3: TGTGCCAGTAGCTGGGACAGCTCCTACGAGCAGTACTTC. Its translation is CASSWDSSYEQYF.

The rearrangement links TRBV4-2 to TRBJ1-1; D is unresolved. Germline V gene lookup returns CDR1 LGHNA and CDR2 YNFKEQ. The ends were cut back, 4 bases at V and 8 bases at J, with 8 bases in the middle. The CDR3 consists of 11 residues. The DNA for the CDR3 is TGTGCCAGCAGCCCGGGAGTCGAAGCTTTCTTT. This gives the protein CASSPGVEAFF.

The rearrangement joins TRBV5-8 to TRBJ1-6; D ambiguous. The germline V gene has CDR1 SGHTS and CDR2 YDEGEE. CDR3 length: 13 amino acids. Trimming left V 3 bases short and J 9 bases short, with 10 bases between. Here the CDR3 reads CASSSSRSSPLHF. The DNA of the CDR3 is TGTGCCAGCAGCTCCTCGCGGAGTTCACCCCTCCACTTT.

J is TRBJ2-2 and V is TRBV4-2; D is uncertain. Germline-derived CDR1 and CDR2 are LGHNA and YNFKEQ. The V and J ends lost 0 bases and 3 bases respectively, with 11 bases between them. The length of the CDR3 is 16 residues. CDR3 DNA: TGTGCCAGCAGCCAAGATGGGCAGATTGACACCGGGGAGCTGTTTTTT. Translating it yields CASSQDGQIDTGELFF.

The chain links TRBV19 to TRBJ1-2; the D is unclear. The germline V gene has CDR1 LNHDA and CDR2 SQIVND (reference sequence). The CDR3 loop spans 13 amino acids. Trimming stripped 3 bases from V and 3 bases from J, with 8 bases between. The CDR3 nucleotides are TGTGCCAGTAGTATCCAGGAGCACTATGGCTACACCTTC. As protein: CASSIQEHYGYTF.

The sample holds a few counts of this clone. The V and J genes are TRBV11-3 and TRBJ1-1, with 7 bases matching TRBD1. V shed 2 bases and J 3 bases; nucleotides not matched to a gene: 9. The germline gives CDR1 SGHNT, CDR2 YENEEA. The CDR3 spans 16 residues. This CDR3 is CASSLLKGAKYTEAFF. The DNA of the CDR3 is TGTGCCAGCAGCTTACTGAAGGGGGCAAAGTACACTGAAGCTTTCTTT.

The V gene is TRBV9, the J gene TRBJ2-1, with 7 positions matching TRBD2. V trimming: 0 bases; J trimming: 0 bases; junction bases outside the gene matches: 9. The CDR3 totals 18 residues. The germline CDR1 and CDR2 sequences are SGDLS and YYNGEE. CDR3 protein: CASSVGKGAGSSYNEQFF. CDR3 coding DNA: TGTGCCAGCAGCGTAGGTAAGGGAGCGGGAAGCTCCTACAATGAGCAGTTCTTC.

The V and J genes are TRBV3-1 (or the pseudogene TRBV3-2) and TRBJ2-5; a weak D match, TRBD2 (6 bases). The CDR3 is 13 residues long. Germline V gives CDR1 LGHDT, CDR2 YNNKEL (reference sequence). Trimming shortened V by 6 bases and J by 5 bases, and 13 bases separated the two germline ends. The CDR3 nucleotides read TGTGCCAGCAGGGATCTGGGGGGTGAGACCCAGTACTTC. It encodes CASRDLGGETQYF.

CDR3 loop: CASSLIEQNYGYTF. The DNA for the CDR3 is TGTGCCAGCAGCTTAATTGAACAGAACTATGGCTACACCTTC. The chain carries TRBV7-8 and TRBJ1-2; D remains ambiguous. The CDR3 totals 14 residues. CDR1 and CDR2 (germline): SGHVS, FQNEAQ. V lost 2 bases to trimming and J lost 2 bases, with 9 bases between them.

J is TRBJ1-4 and V is TRBV7-2; 11 bases agree with TRBD1. Germline V CDR1 and CDR2: SGHTA, FQGNSA. The V segment lost 6 bases and the J segment 8 bases; nucleotides outside the gene matches: 8. The CDR3 has 15 residues. Here the CDR3 DNA reads TGTGCCAGCAGAAGGACAGGGGGCGGGTGGGAAAAACTGTTTTTT. It translates to CASRRTGGGWEKLFF.

This clone was counted a few times. This chain joins TRBV4-3 and TRBJ1-2; D possibly corresponds to TRBD1 (6 bases). Germline assignment: CDR1 LGHNA and CDR2 YSLEER. The CDR3 consists of 14 residues. V lost 6 bases and J lost 4, with 15 bases in between. CDR3 residues: CASSSGRGPYGYTF. The CDR3, as DNA: TGCGCCAGCAGTAGTGGTCGGGGGCCCTATGGCTACACCTTC.

This chain uses TRBV6-1 with TRBJ1-2; D unclear. The CDR3 covers 13 residues. Trimming pared 0 bases from V and 7 bases from J, leaving 9 bases between. Looked up from germline, CDR1 is MNHNS and CDR2 is SASEGT. Here the CDR3 reads CASSEAPGGGYTF. The CDR3 nucleotides read TGTGCCAGCAGTGAAGCGCCCGGTGGTGGCTACACCTTC.

V gene TRBV5-1 combines with J gene TRBJ1-6; D may be TRBD1 (5 bases). The CDR3 extends over 13 amino acids. Germline values: CDR1 SGHRS, CDR2 YFSETQ. V lost 4 bases and J lost 8, with 10 bases in between. The CDR3 spells CASSTLTDSPLHF. CDR3 nucleotide sequence: TGCGCCAGCAGCACATTGACAGATTCACCCCTCCACTTT.

The J gene is TRBJ2-2, the V gene TRBV5-1; 9 nucleotides line up with TRBD1. V lost 3 bases, J lost 4 bases, and 10 bases stayed unmatched. Germline V CDR1 and CDR2: SGHRS, YFSETQ. This CDR3 contains 17 residues. CDR3 in amino acids: CASSSLGQGRATGELFF. The CDR3 nucleotides read TGCGCCAGCAGCTCCCTTGGACAGGGGAGGGCCACCGGGGAGCTGTTTTTT.

This clone was observed a single time. The chain recombines TRBV27 with TRBJ1-5, with D unresolved. Per the germline V gene, CDR1 is MNHEY and CDR2 is SMNVEV (reference sequence). The CDR3 runs 13 residues. V was cut by 2 bases and J by 2 bases, with 4 bases left in between. For the CDR3, the DNA is TGTGCCAGCAGTTTAATGCGCAATCAGCCCCAGCATTTT. As protein: CASSLMRNQPQHF.

The chain combines TRBV24-1 with TRBJ2-1; D might be TRBD1 or TRBD2, each matching 5 bases. CDR1 is KGHDR, CDR2 SFDVKD, per germline. The ends were cut back, 3 bases at V and 7 bases at J, with 12 bases in the middle. The CDR3 contains 14 residues. CDR3 in DNA: TGTGCCACCAGTGATACCGACAGAGGGAATGAGCAGTTCTTC. It yields the protein CATSDTDRGNEQFF.